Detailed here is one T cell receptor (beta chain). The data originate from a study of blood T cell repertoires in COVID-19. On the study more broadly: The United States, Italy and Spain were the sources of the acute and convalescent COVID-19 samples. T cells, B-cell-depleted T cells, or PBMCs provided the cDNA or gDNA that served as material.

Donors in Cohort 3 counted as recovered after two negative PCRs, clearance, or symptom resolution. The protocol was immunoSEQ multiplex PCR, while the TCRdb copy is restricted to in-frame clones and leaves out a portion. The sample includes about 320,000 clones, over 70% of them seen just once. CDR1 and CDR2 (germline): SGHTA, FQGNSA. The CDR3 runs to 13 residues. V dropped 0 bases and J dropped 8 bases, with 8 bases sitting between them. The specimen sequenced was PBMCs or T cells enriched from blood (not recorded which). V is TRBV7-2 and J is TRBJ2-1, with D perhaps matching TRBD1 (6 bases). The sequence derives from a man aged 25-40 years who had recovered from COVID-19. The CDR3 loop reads CASSLARGDEQFF. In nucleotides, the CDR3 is TGTGCCAGCAGCTTAGCCAGGGGCGATGAGCAGTTCTTC.